Following are 27 T cell receptor beta chains from one sample sequenced in a study of cytomegalovirus exposure and HLA in healthy donors. The PCR ran on 60 Vbeta and 13 Jbeta primers. Repertoires were generated with immunoSEQ multiplex PCR, while TCRdb's copy carries only in-frame clones and drops some. The sample consists of about 120,000 clones, 65% of them appearing once. The sample taken for sequencing was PBMCs. The source is a woman aged 40-49 years in good health and CMV-seropositive.

CDR3 in DNA: TGTGCCACCAGCAGAGCGGCGACAGGGGGTTATGAGACCCAGTACTTC. This encodes CATSRAATGGYETQYF. This chain uses TRBV15 with TRBJ2-5; the match to TRBD1 covers 9 bases. This CDR3 region has 16 residues. Trimming took 1 base from V and 5 from J; bases not matched to a gene: 8. The germline V gene has CDR1 LNHNV and CDR2 YYDKDF (reference sequence).

The chain couples TRBV6-1 to TRBJ1-1; 7 positions agree with TRBD1. Germline V lookup: CDR1 MNHNS, CDR2 SASEGT. Trimming took 8 bases from V and 5 from J; bases not matched to a gene: 8. The length of the CDR3 is 13 residues. The CDR3 DNA sequence: TGTGCCAGCTACATTACAGGGGATACTGAAGCTTTCTTT. Translated: CASYITGDTEAFF.

The V call is TRBV4-3, the J call TRBJ2-6; no definite D call. V dropped 0 bases and J dropped 0 bases, with 6 bases sitting between them. This CDR3 contains 16 residues. CDR1 LGHNA and CDR2 YSLEER come from the germline V gene. The CDR3 sequence: CASSQEWASGANVLTF. The CDR3 coding sequence is TGCGCCAGCAGCCAAGAATGGGCCTCTGGGGCCAACGTCCTGACTTTC.

About this clone: This CDR3 is also generated by other DNA sequences in the sample. The J gene is TRBJ2-5, the V gene TRBV5-6; D is unclear. With 4 bases removed from V and 1 base from J, the gap between germline ends came to 11 bases. Germline V gene lookup returns CDR1 SGHDT and CDR2 YYEEEE. The CDR3 totals 14 residues. The CDR3 protein is CASSRVASQETQYF. DNA for the CDR3: TGTGCCAGCAGCCGAGTCGCTTCCCAAGAGACCCAGTACTTC.

This clone was seen a handful of times. The gene calls are TRBV29-1 and TRBJ2-1; 8 bases are a match to TRBD1. CDR1 and CDR2 from the germline V gene are SQVTM and ANQGSEA. The trim removed 6 bases at V and 3 bases at J, leaving 7 bases unmatched. This CDR3 spans 14 amino acids. The CDR3 region is CSVMTGAFYNEQFF. The CDR3 DNA reads as TGCAGCGTAATGACAGGGGCATTCTACAATGAGCAGTTCTTC.

The chain uses TRBV6-6 and TRBJ2-1; maybe TRBD2 (6 bases). CDR1 and CDR2 from the germline V gene are MNHNY and SVGAGI (reference sequence). The CDR3 extends over 16 amino acids. V shed 0 bases and J shed 0 bases, with 9 bases lying between them. Written as DNA, the CDR3 is TGTGCCAGCAGTTACTCGGCGGGGCTCTCCTACAATGAGCAGTTCTTC. Amino acids: CASSYSAGLSYNEQFF.

This clone was found a few times. The gene calls are TRBV13 and TRBJ2-1, with 7 bases identical to TRBD1. CDR1 is PRHDT, CDR2 FYEKMQ, per germline (reference sequence). Losses at the gene ends were 3 bases for V and 3 bases for J; bases not matched to a gene: 5. There are 15 residues in the CDR3. Here the CDR3 reads CASSFGQAGYNEQFF. In nucleotides, the CDR3 is TGTGCCAGCAGCTTCGGACAGGCGGGCTACAATGAGCAGTTCTTC.

The chain employs TRBV6-5 and TRBJ2-3, with 7 bases aligning to TRBD1. With V trimmed by 6 bases and J by 2 bases, 8 bases remained unmatched. From germline, CDR1 is MNHEY and CDR2 SVGAGI. The CDR3 length is 15 residues. As DNA, the CDR3 is TGTGCCAGCAGGTCCCGGGGACAGTACACAGATACGCAGTATTTT. Protein sequence: CASRSRGQYTDTQYF.

The genes are TRBV28 and TRBJ1-1; D is perhaps TRBD1 (5 bases). Germline V CDR1 and CDR2: MDHEN, SYDVKM. This CDR3 has 18 amino acids. Trimming stripped 8 bases from V and 0 bases from J, with 25 bases between. The CDR3 loop reads CASGILGAYRKMNTEAFF. DNA for the CDR3: TGTGCCAGCGGAATCCTAGGGGCCTACCGTAAGATGAACACTGAAGCTTTCTTT.

The V and J genes are TRBV21-1 and TRBJ2-7; the table calls TRBD2, which could not be checked here. TRBV21-1 is listed as a pseudogene. The CDR3 contains 19 residues. In DNA form, the CDR3 reads TGTGCCAGCAGCTATCTCCGGGGTAAAACTGGTGGGGATCCCTACGAGCAGTACTTC. This gives the protein CASSYLRGKTGGDPYEQYF.

The chain couples TRBV18 to TRBJ2-7; D perhaps matches TRBD2 (6 bases). Trimming stripped 4 bases from V and 2 bases from J, with 12 bases between. The CDR3 contains 14 residues. Germline assignment: CDR1 KGHSH and CDR2 LQKENI. The CDR3 nucleotides read TGTGCCAGCTCACTCGGGAGTGCCCCCTACGAGCAGTACTTC. Translated, it gives CASSLGSAPYEQYF.

The chain is built from TRBV6-5 and TRBJ2-1; 7 bases are shared with TRBD2. CDR1 MNHEY and CDR2 SVGAGI come from the germline V gene. J was trimmed by 7 bases and V by 5 bases; bases with no gene match: 5. CDR3 length: 13 residues. CDR3 nucleotides: TGTGCCAGCAGTAGGACTAGGACAAATGAGCAGTTCTTC. Protein product: CASSRTRTNEQFF.

The chain links TRBV5-1 to TRBJ2-7; tentatively, D is TRBD2 (5 bases). With 4 bases removed from V and 2 bases from J, the gap between germline ends came to 16 bases. The CDR3 spans 15 residues. Looked up from germline, CDR1 is SGHRS and CDR2 is YFSETQ. The DNA for the CDR3 is TGCGCCAGCAGCCCACGGGGTCACCCCACCTACGAGCAGTACTTC. This gives the protein CASSPRGHPTYEQYF.

CDR3 in amino acids: CASSPSAQDSEAFF. DNA for the CDR3: TGTGCCAGCAGCCCCTCCGCCCAGGACAGTGAAGCTTTCTTT. V usage is TRBV9 and J usage is TRBJ1-1; weak D call: TRBD1 (6 bases). V was pared by 4 bases and J by 7 bases, with 17 bases between. The CDR3 has 14 amino acids. CDR1 and CDR2 (germline): SGDLS, YYNGEE.

The chain couples TRBV15 to TRBJ2-7, with D tentatively TRBD2 (6 bases). The CDR3 consists of 13 residues. Germline CDR1 and CDR2: LNHNV and YYDKDF (reference sequence). Trimming shortened V by 8 bases and J by 3 bases, and 14 bases separated the two germline ends. The DNA of the CDR3 is TGTGCCACCGGGTCTCGGGAGAACTACGAGCAGTACTTC. It encodes CATGSRENYEQYF.

This clone was seen a few times. V gene TRBV27 combines with J gene TRBJ2-1; a weak D match, TRBD2 (6 bases). CDR1 and CDR2 from the germline V gene are MNHEY and SMNVEV (reference sequence). This CDR3 contains 14 residues. The germline V and J ends were trimmed by 5 bases and 2 bases, with 10 bases remaining between them. CDR3 in amino acids: CASSLASAYNEQFF. The CDR3 nucleotides are TGTGCCAGCAGTCTAGCGTCCGCCTACAATGAGCAGTTCTTC.

V gene TRBV9 combines with J gene TRBJ2-2, with 8 bases fitting TRBD1. The CDR3 is 17 amino acids. In germline, CDR1 is SGDLS, CDR2 YYNGEE. Trimming removed 3 bases from V and 4 bases from J; junction bases left unmatched: 11. CDR3 in DNA: TGTGCCAGCAGCGAATTCCAGGGGGCGATTGGCACCGGGGAGCTGTTTTTT. This gives the protein CASSEFQGAIGTGELFF.

This clone showed up just a few times. The chain joins TRBV11-2 to TRBJ1-1; 8 nucleotides agree with TRBD1. The CDR3 runs 16 residues. Germline values: CDR1 SGHAT, CDR2 FQNNGV. V trimming: 5 bases; J trimming: 1 base; junction bases outside the gene matches: 9. The CDR3 sequence is CASSRRRQGTNTEAFF. The CDR3 coding sequence is TGTGCCAGCAGCCGCCGACGACAGGGGACGAACACTGAAGCTTTCTTT.

In this sample, this clone turned up a few times. J is TRBJ2-1 and V is TRBV7-9; a possible D gene is TRBD2 (5 bases). The CDR3 is 15 amino acids. The germline CDR1 and CDR2 sequences are SEHNR and FQNEAQ (reference sequence). V was trimmed by 5 bases and J by 1 base, leaving 12 bases between them. CDR3 sequence: CASSPNTGSYNEQFF. As DNA, the CDR3 is TGTGCCAGCAGCCCAAACACGGGGTCCTACAATGAGCAGTTCTTC.

This clone turned up a few times. CDR3 nucleotide sequence: TGCGCCAGCAGCCCTACTAGCGGGAGGATCACCGGGGAGCTGTTTTTT. Protein sequence: CASSPTSGRITGELFF. The V call is TRBV4-1, the J call TRBJ2-2; 12 bases agree with TRBD2. Germline V lookup: CDR1 MGHRA, CDR2 YSYEKL. The CDR3 is 16 amino acids. With 4 bases clipped from V and 4 bases from J, the junction kept 4 bases outside the gene matches.

The chain combines TRBV7-2 with TRBJ2-2, with D tentatively TRBD2 (6 bases). The V end was cut by 5 bases, the J end by 4 bases, with 20 bases between. This CDR3 is 17 amino acids long. Germline V CDR1 and CDR2: SGHTA, FQGNSA. DNA for the CDR3: TGTGCCAGCAGCCCGGAGGGCCAGGGTATAATCACCGGGGAGCTGTTTTTT. The encoded protein is CASSPEGQGIITGELFF.

The rearrangement joins TRBV27 to TRBJ2-7, with 10 bases fitting TRBD2. This CDR3 region has 15 residues. J was trimmed by 0 bases and V by 4 bases; bases with no gene match: 3. CDR1 and CDR2 (germline): MNHEY, SMNVEV (reference sequence). The DNA of the CDR3 is TGTGCCAGCAGTTGGACTAGCGGAACCTCCTACGAGCAGTACTTC. Translated: CASSWTSGTSYEQYF.

The chain uses TRBV5-1 and TRBJ2-3; D not resolved. CDR3 length: 13 residues. Germline values: CDR1 SGHRS, CDR2 YFSETQ. V was shortened by 1 base and J by 4 bases, with 7 bases between the two germline ends. The CDR3 region is CASSLWLADTQYF. The CDR3 bases are TGCGCCAGCAGCTTGTGGCTAGCAGATACGCAGTATTTT.

This clone occurred once. The V call is TRBV11-3, the J call TRBJ2-2; D call uncertain. V lost 4 bases, J lost 2 bases, and 5 bases lay in between. Per the germline V gene, CDR1 is SGHNT and CDR2 is YENEEA. The CDR3 extends over 13 amino acids. Here the CDR3 reads CASSSFNTGELFF. CDR3 DNA sequence: TGTGCCAGCAGCTCTTTTAACACCGGGGAGCTGTTTTTT. The whole variable domain, filled in from reference TRBV11-3 and TRBJ2-2, reads EAGVVQSPRYKIIEKKQPVAFWCNPISGHNTLYWYLQNLGQGPELLIRYENEEAVDDSQLPKDRFSAERLKGVDSTLKIQPAELGDSAVYLCASSSFNTGELFFGEGSRLTVL.

The V and J genes are TRBV28 and TRBJ2-3; the D gene is possibly TRBD2 (6 bases). Trimming removed 3 bases at V and 2 bases at J, with 12 bases between. CDR3 size: 15 residues. Germline V gene data show CDR1 as MDHEN and CDR2 as SYDVKM. CDR3 sequence reads: CASSLGTGYTDTQYF. CDR3 in DNA: TGTGCCAGCAGTTTGGGGACTGGGTACACAGATACGCAGTATTTT.

The chain recombines TRBV2 with TRBJ2-3; the match to TRBD2 covers 7 bases. The germline V gene encodes CDR1 SNHLY and CDR2 FYNNEI. V dropped 8 bases and J dropped 0; count of bases not matched to a gene: 5. This CDR3 contains 14 residues. The DNA for the CDR3 is TGTGCCAGCGCAGCGGGGATCAGCACAGATACGCAGTATTTT. Translating gives CASAAGISTDTQYF.

This chain joins TRBV7-9 and TRBJ2-7; tentatively, D is TRBD2 (5 bases). The germline V gene has CDR1 SEHNR and CDR2 FQNEAQ (reference sequence). V gave up 4 bases and J gave up 1 base, with 20 bases separating them. There are 17 residues in the CDR3. CDR3 in DNA: TGTGCCAGCAGCTCAAACACGGGGATCAGACGGTCCTACGAGCAGTACTTC. This encodes CASSSNTGIRRSYEQYF. Full variable domain (rest looked up from reference TRBV7-9 and TRBJ2-7): DTGVSQNPRHKITKRGQNVTFRCDPISEHNRLYWYRQTLGQGPEFLTYFQNEAQLEKSRLLSDRFSAERPKGSFSTLEIQRTEQGDSAMYLCASSSNTGIRRSYEQYFGPGTRLTVT.